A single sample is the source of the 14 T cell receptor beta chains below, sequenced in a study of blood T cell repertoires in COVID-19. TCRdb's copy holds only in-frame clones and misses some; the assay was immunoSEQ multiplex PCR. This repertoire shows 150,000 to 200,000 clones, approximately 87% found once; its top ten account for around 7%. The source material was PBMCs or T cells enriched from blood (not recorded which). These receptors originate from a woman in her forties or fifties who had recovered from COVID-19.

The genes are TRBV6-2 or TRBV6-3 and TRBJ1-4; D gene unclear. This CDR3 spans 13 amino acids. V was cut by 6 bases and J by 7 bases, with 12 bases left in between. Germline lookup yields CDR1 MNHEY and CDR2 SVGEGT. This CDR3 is CASSLDYVEKLFF. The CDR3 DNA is TGTGCCAGCAGCCTGGACTATGTTGAAAAACTGTTTTTT.

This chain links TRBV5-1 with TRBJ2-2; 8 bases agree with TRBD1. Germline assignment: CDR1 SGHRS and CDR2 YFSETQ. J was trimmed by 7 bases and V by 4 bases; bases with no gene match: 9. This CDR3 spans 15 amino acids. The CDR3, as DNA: TGCGCCAGCAGCCCCGGACGGACAGGGCGCGGGGAGCTGTTTTTT. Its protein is CASSPGRTGRGELFF.

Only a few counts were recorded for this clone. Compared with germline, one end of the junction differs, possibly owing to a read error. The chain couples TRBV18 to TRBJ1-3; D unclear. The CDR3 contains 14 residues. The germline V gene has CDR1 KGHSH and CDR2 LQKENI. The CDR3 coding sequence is TGTGCCAGCTCACCGGCCGTGGCCCTCACCAACCTGGCTTTT. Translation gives CASSPAVALTNLAF.

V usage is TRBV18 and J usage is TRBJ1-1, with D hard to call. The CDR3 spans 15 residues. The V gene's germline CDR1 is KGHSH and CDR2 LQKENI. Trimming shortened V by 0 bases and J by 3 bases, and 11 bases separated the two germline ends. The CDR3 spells CASSPPGGGHTEAFF. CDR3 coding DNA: TGTGCCAGCTCACCACCGGGTGGTGGGCACACTGAAGCTTTCTTT. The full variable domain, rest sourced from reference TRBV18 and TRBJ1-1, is NAGVMQNPRHLVRRRGQEARLRCSPMKGHSHVYWYRQLPEEGLKFMVYLQKENIIDESGMPKERFSAEFPKEGPSILRIQQVVRGDSAAYFCASSPPGGGHTEAFFGQGTRLTVV.

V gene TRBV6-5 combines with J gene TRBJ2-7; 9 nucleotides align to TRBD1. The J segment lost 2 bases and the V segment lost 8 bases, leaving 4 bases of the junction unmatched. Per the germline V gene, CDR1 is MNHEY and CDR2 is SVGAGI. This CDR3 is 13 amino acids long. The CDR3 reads CASQRQGAYEQYF. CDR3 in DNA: TGTGCCAGCCAGCGACAGGGGGCCTACGAGCAGTACTTC.

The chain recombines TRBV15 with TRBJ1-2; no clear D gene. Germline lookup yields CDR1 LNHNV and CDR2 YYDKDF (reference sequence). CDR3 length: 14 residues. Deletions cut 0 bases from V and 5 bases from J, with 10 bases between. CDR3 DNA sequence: TGTGCCACCAGCAGAGACTTCCGTTCGTATGGCTACACCTTC. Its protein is CATSRDFRSYGYTF.

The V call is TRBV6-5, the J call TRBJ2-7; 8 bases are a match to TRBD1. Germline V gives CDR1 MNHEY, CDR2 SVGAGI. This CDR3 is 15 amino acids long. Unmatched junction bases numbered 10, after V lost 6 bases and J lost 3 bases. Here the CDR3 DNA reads TGTGCCAGCAGGCCTCGAAGGGACAGGCTCTACGAGCAGTACTTC. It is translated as CASRPRRDRLYEQYF.

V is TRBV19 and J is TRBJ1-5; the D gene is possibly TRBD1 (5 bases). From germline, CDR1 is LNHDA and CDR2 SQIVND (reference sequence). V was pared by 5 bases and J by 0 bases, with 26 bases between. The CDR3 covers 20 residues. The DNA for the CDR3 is TGTGCCAGTAGTCCCAACCCTGGACAACCGGGTCGGTATAGCAATCAGCCCCAGCATTTT. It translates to CASSPNPGQPGRYSNQPQHF.

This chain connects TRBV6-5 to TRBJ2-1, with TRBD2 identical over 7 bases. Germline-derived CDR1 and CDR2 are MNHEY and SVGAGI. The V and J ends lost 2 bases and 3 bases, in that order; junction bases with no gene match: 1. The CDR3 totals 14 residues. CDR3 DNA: TGTGCCAGCAGTTACAGCGGGGTCTACAATGAGCAGTTCTTC. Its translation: CASSYSGVYNEQFF.

The CDR3 region has the DNA TGTGCCAGCAGCAGTGCCCGCGGGTGGAAGGGCACTGAAGCTTTCTTT. It codes for CASSSARGWKGTEAFF. The rearrangement joins TRBV21-1 to TRBJ1-1. TRBV21-1 represents a pseudogene. There are 16 residues in the CDR3.

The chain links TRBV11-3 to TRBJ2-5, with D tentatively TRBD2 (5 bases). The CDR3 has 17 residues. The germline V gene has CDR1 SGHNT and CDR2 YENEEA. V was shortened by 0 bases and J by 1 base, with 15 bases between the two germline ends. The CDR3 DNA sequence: TGTGCCAGCAGCTTAGATGGTAGTAGCGAGTTCCAAGAGACCCAGTACTTC. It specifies CASSLDGSSEFQETQYF.

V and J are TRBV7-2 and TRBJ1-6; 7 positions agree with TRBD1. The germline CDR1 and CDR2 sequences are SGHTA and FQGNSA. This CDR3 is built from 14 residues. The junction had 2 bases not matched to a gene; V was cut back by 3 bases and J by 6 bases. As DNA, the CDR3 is TGTGCCAGCAGCTTCAGGGGGAGTAATTCACCCCTCCACTTT. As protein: CASSFRGSNSPLHF. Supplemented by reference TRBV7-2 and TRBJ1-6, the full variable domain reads GAGVSQSPSNKVTEKGKDVELRCDPISGHTALYWYRQSLGQGLEFLIYFQGNSAPDKSGLPSDRFSAERTGGSVSTLTIQRTQQEDSAVYLCASSFRGSNSPLHFGNGTRLTVT.

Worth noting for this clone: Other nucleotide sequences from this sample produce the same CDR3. The CDR3: CASSRSGGANEQFF. The CDR3 nucleotides are TGTGCCAGCAGCCGAAGCGGGGGGGCCAATGAGCAGTTCTTC. The chain couples TRBV3-1 (or the pseudogene TRBV3-2) to TRBJ2-1, with TRBD2 identical over 10 bases. Germline lookup yields CDR1 LGHDT and CDR2 YNNKEL (reference sequence). CDR3 length equals 14 residues. With V trimmed by 4 bases and J by 6 bases, 3 bases remained unmatched.

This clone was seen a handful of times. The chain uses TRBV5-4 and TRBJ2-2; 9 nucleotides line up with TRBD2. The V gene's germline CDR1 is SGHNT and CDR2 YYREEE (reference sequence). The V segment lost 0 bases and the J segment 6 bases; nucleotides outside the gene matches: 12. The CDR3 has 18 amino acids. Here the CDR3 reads CASSLEPSGGPRAGELFF. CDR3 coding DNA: TGTGCCAGCAGCTTGGAACCGAGCGGGGGGCCCCGGGCCGGGGAGCTGTTTTTT. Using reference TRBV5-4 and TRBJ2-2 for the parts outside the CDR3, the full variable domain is ETGVTQSPTHLIKTRGQQVTLRCSSQSGHNTVSWYQQALGQGPQFIFQYYREEENGRGNFPPRFSGLQFPNYSSELNVNALELDDSALYLCASSLEPSGGPRAGELFFGEGSRLTVL.